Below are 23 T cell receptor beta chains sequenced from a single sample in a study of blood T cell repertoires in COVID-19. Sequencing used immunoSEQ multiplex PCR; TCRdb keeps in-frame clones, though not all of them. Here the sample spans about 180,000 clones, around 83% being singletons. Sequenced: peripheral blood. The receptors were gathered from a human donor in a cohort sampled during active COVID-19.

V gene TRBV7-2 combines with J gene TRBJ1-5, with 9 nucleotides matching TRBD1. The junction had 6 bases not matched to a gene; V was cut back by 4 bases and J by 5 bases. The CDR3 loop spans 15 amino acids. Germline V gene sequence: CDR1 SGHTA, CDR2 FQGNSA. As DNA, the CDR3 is TGTGCCAGCAGCTCCGGACAGGGGAACGATCAGCCCCAGCATTTT. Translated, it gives CASSSGQGNDQPQHF.

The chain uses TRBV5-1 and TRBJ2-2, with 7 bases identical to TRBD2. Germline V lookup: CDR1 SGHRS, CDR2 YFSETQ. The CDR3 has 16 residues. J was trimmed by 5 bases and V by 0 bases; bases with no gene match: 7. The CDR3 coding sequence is TGCGCCAGCAGCTTGGATTCTGGGGGGGTAACCGGGGAGCTGTTTTTT. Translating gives CASSLDSGGVTGELFF.

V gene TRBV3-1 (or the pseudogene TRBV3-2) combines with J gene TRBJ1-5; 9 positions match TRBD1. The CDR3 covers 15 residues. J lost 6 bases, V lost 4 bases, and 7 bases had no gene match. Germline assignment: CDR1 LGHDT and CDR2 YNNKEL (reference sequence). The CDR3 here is CASSRDRDGGQPQHF. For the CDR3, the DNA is TGTGCCAGCAGCCGGGACAGGGACGGGGGTCAGCCCCAGCATTTT.

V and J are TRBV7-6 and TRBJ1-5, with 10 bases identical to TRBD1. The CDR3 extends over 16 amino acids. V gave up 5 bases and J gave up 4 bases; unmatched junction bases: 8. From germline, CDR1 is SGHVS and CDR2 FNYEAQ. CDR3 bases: TGTGCCAGCAGCCCCTCGGACAGGGGGGGGAATCAGCCCCAGCATTTT. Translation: CASSPSDRGGNQPQHF.

CDR3 in amino acids: CASSITPTYEQYF. The CDR3 DNA follows: TGTGCCAGTAGTATTACTCCTACTTACGAGCAGTACTTC. V and J are TRBV19 and TRBJ2-7; D is uncertain. Trimming shortened V by 3 bases and J by 4 bases, and 10 bases separated the two germline ends. The CDR3 is 13 amino acids. CDR1 and CDR2 (germline): LNHDA, SQIVND (reference sequence).

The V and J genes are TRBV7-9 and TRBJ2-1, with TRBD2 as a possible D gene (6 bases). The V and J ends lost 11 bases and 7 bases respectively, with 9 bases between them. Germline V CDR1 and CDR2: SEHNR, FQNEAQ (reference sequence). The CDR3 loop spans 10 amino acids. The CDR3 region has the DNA TGTGCCCCCGGGGGAAATGAGCAGTTCTTC. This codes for CAPGGNEQFF.

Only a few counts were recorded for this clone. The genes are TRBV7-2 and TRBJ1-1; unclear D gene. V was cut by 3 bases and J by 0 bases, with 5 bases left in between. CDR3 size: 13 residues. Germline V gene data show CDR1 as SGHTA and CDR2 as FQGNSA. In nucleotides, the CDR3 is TGTGCCAGCAGCTTCAGATTGAACACTGAAGCTTTCTTT. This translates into CASSFRLNTEAFF.

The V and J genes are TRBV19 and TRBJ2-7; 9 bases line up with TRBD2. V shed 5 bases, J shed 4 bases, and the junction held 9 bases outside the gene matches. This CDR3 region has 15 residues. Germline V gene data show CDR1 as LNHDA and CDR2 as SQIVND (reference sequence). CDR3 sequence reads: CASSSTGLARYEQYF. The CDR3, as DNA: TGTGCCAGTAGTTCCACAGGACTAGCGCGGTACGAGCAGTACTTC.

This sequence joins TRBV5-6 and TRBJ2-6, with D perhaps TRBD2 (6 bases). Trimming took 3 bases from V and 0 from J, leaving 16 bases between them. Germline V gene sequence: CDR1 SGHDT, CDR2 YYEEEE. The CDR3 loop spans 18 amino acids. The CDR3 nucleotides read TGTGCCAGCAGCTCTGGACGGATGGGACTCTCTGGGGCCAACGTCCTGACTTTC. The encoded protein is CASSSGRMGLSGANVLTF.

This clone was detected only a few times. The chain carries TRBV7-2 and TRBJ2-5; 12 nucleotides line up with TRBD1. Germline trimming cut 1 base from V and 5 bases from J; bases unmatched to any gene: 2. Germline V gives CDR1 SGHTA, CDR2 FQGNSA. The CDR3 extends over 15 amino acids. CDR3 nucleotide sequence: TGTGCCAGCAGCTTAGGGGACAGGGGGCAGGAGACCCAGTACTTC. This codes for CASSLGDRGQETQYF.

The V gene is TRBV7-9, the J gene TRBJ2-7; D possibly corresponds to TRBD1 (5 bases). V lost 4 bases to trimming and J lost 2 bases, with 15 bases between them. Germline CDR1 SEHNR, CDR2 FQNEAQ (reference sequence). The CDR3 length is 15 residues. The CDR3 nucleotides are TGTGCCAGCAGCTCCCAGACCAAGGGGACCTACGAGCAGTACTTC. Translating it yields CASSSQTKGTYEQYF.

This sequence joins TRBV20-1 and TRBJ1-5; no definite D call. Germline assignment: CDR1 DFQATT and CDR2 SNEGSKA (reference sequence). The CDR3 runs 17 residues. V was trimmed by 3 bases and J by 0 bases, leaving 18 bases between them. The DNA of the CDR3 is TGCAGTGCTAGTCGTGGCCGGCTAGCCTTTAGCAATCAGCCCCAGCATTTT. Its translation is CSASRGRLAFSNQPQHF.

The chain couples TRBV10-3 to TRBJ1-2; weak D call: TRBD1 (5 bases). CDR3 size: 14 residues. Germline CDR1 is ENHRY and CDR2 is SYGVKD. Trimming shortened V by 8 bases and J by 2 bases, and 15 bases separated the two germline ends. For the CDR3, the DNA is TGTGCCATCTCGGACTCGGGACTCAACTATGGCTACACCTTC. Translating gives CAISDSGLNYGYTF.

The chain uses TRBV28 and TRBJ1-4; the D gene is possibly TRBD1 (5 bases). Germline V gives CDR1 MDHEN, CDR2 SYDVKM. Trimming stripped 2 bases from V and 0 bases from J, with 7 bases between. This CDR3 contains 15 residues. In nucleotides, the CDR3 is TGTGCCAGCAGTTTAGGGGGGACAACTAATGAAAAACTGTTTTTT. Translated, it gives CASSLGGTTNEKLFF.

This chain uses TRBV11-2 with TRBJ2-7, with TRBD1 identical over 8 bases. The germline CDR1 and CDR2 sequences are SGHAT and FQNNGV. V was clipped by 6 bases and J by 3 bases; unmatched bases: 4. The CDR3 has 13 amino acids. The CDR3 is CASRAGTGYEQYF. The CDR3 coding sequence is TGTGCCAGCAGAGCCGGGACAGGCTACGAGCAGTACTTC.

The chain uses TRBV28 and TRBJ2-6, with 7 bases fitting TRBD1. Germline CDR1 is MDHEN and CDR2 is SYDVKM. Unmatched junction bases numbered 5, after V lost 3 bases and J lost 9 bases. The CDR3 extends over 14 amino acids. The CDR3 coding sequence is TGTGCCAGCAGTTTCGGGACAGTCAACAACGTCCTGACTTTC. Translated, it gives CASSFGTVNNVLTF.

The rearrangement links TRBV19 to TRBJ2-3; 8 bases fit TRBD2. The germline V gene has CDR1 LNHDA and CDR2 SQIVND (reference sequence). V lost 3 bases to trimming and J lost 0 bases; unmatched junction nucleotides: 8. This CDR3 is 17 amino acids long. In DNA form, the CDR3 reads TGTGCCAGTAGTATGAGGGTAGCGGGGTTGAGCACAGATACGCAGTATTTT. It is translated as CASSMRVAGLSTDTQYF.

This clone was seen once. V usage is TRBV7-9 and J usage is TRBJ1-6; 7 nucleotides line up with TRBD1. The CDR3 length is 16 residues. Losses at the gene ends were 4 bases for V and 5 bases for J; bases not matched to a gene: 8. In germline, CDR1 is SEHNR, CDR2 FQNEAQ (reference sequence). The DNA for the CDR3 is TGTGCCAGCAGCTGGGACAGCAATTTCCATAATTCACCCCTCCACTTT. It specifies CASSWDSNFHNSPLHF.

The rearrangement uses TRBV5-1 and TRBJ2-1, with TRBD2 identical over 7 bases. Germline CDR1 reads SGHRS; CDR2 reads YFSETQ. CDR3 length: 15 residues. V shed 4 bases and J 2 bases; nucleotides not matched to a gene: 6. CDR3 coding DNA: TGCGCCAGCAGCCCGGCGAGCGGGGCCTACAATGAGCAGTTCTTC. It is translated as CASSPASGAYNEQFF.

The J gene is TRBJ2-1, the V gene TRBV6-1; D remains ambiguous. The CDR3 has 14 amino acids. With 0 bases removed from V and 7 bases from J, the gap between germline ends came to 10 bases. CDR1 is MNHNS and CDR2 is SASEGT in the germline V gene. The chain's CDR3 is CASSEAGALNEQFF. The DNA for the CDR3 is TGTGCCAGCAGTGAAGCGGGCGCCCTTAATGAGCAGTTCTTC.

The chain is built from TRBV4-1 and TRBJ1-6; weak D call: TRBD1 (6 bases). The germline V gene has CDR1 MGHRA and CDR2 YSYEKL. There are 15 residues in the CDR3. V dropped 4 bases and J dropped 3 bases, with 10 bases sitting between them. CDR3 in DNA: TGCGCCAGCAGCCCCGGGACACTCTATAATTCACCCCTCCACTTT. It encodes CASSPGTLYNSPLHF.

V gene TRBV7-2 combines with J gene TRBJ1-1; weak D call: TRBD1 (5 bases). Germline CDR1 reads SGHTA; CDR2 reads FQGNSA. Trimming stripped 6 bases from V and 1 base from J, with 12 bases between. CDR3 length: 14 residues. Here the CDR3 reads CASSRDGQNTEAFF. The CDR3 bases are TGTGCCAGCAGTAGAGACGGACAGAACACTGAAGCTTTCTTT.

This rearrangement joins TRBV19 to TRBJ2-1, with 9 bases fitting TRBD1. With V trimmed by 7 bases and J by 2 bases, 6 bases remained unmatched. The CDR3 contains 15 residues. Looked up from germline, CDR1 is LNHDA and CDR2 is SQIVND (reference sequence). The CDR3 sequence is CASNDDRGAYNEQFF. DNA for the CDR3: TGTGCCAGTAATGATGACAGGGGGGCCTACAATGAGCAGTTCTTC.